This TCR beta chain is from a study of blood T cell repertoires in COVID-19 (TCRdb year 2020). For the wider study: The collaborator samples originated in the United States, Italy and Spain and spanned the acute and convalescent phases of COVID-19. The samples were drawn from two sources: the first 160 participants of the ongoing ImmuneRACE study, and fewer than 1,500 subjects contributed by 6 global collaborators. A de-identified subject ID, COVID-19 status, age in years and sex were almost always included in the sample metadata. Where available, HLA class I and class II types were taken from metadata supplied by the sample provider and were not determined by assay-based typing. The dataset comprised deeply sampled blood TCRbeta repertoires from subjects exposed to, actively infected with, or recovered from COVID-19. The repertoires were released in a freely available public database meant as a resource for research on the immune response to SARS-CoV-2. The prospective study material was composed of cDNA or gDNA derived from T cells, B-cell-depleted T cells, or PBMCs. The research as a whole found: The quantity of clinical and demographic metadata differed by source and by participant and was supplied without curation.

This clone has a single count. Which antigen it targets is not known. No per-base quality is available; no much larger clone lies one base away. In the prospective study, participants were roughly 18 to 90 years old, resided in fewer than 25 geographic areas of the United States, and were enrolled through a virtual design. In the prospective study, cohorts were assigned on the basis of participant-reported clinical history obtained from a screening survey and a study questionnaire. Each participant in the prospective study had whole blood, serum and a nasopharyngeal or oropharyngeal swab collected by mobile phlebotomists. Additional blood draws and questionnaires over an approximately 2-month period could optionally be provided by prospective study participants. Before DNA extraction, prospective study blood samples were shipped either frozen or at room temperature. TCRbeta CDR3 regions were amplified from genomic DNA by means of the immunoSEQ Assay, a bias-controlled multiplex PCR. Per the original workflow: Nucleated cell counts per sample were estimated from amplification of reference gene primers within the assay. Sequence reads were collapsed and filtered to measure the absolute abundance of every unique TCRbeta CDR3 rearrangement. For each sample, productive Simpson clonality was calculated by taking the square root of Simpson's diversity index across productive rearrangements. TCRdb provides this immuneACCESS table in a form limited to in-frame rearrangements. Some clones are lacking; in checked studies, under half of them reflect an unresolved V gene, and why the rest are absent is not known. That table furnishes V, J and clone size, whereas the DNA furnished D and trimming. The sample yields 400,000 or so clones; 88% were counted once. About 2.1% of the sample comes from the top ten.

The CDR3 measures 16 amino acids from cysteine to phenylalanine. CDR3 DNA only is kept here, 48 bases in frame from base 1. In the germline V gene, CDR1 corresponds to LGHNT and CDR2 to FRNRAP. The germline V end is reduced by 6 bases and the J end by 1 base; junction bases left unmatched: 7. The sequence derives from a woman between 35 and 50 years old with acute COVID-19. Sequencing was carried out using PBMCs or T cells enriched from blood (not recorded which). The rearrangement joined TRBV12-5 to TRBJ2-1; 9 central bases correspond to TRBD1. The bases are TGTGCTAGTGGGACGCCCGGGACAGGGTCCTACAATGAGCAGTTCTTC. It encodes CASGTPGTGSYNEQFF.